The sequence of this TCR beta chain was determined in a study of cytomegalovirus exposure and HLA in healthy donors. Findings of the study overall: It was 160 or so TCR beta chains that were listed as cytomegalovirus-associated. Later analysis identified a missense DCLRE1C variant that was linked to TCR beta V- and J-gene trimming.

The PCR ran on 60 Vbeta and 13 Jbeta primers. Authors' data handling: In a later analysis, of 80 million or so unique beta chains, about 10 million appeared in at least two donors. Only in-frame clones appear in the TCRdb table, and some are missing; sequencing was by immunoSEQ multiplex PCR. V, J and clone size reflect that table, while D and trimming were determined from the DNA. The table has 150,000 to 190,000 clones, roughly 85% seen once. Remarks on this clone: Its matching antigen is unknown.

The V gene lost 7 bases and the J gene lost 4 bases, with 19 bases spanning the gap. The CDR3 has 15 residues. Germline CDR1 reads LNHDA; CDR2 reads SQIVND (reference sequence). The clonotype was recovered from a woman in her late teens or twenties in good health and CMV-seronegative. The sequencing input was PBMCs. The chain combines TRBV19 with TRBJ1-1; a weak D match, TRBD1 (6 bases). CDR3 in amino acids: CASTGGLSWRTEAFF. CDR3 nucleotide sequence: TGTGCCAGTACGGGGGGGCTGAGTTGGCGCACTGAAGCTTTCTTT.